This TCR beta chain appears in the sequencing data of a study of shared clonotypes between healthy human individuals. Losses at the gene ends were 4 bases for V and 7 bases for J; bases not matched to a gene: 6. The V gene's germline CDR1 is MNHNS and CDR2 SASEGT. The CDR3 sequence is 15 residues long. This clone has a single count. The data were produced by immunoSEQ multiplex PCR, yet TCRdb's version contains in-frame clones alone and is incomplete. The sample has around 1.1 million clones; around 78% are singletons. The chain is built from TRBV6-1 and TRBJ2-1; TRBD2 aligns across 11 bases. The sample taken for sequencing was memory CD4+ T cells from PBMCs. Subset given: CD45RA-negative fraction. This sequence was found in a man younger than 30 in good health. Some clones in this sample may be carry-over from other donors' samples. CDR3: CASSAMGLAVNEQFF. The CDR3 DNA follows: TGTGCCAGCAGTGCGATGGGACTAGCGGTTAATGAGCAGTTCTTC.